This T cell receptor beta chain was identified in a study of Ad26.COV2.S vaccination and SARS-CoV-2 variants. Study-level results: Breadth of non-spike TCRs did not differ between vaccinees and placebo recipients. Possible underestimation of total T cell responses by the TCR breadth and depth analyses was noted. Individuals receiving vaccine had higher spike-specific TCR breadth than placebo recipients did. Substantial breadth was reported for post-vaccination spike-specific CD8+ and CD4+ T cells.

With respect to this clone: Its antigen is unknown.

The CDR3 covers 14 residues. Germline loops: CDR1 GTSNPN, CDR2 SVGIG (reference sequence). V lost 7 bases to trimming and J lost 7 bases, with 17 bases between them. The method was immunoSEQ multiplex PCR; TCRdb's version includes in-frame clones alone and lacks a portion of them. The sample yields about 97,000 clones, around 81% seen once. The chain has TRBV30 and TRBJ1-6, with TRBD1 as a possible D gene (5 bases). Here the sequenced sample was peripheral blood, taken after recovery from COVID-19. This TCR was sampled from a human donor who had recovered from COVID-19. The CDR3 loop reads CAFARQNPNSPLHF. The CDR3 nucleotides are TGTGCCTTCGCCCGACAGAACCCAAATTCACCCCTCCACTTT.